The clone carrying this T cell receptor beta chain has a count of ten or more. The source of the sample is a study of T cells after yellow fever vaccination. Whole-study context: Fractions with few cells were prepared using SMART-Seq v4 Ultra Low Input.

TCRdb used MiXCR to reprocess the 5' RACE reads, holding one entry per CDR3 protein. The sample shows 25,000 or so distinct CDR3 sequences, around 4.3% of them seen only once. CDR1 is SGHKS, CDR2 YYEKEE, per germline (reference sequence). The V and J ends lost 4 bases and 5 bases respectively, with 10 bases between them. The CDR3 contains 13 residues. The chain employs TRBV5-5 and TRBJ2-1; a weak D match, TRBD2 (5 bases). This clonotype originated in a man younger than 30 who received the YFV17D yellow fever vaccine. Sequencing was performed on PBMCs, either bulk or a sorted T-cell subset (CD4+, CD8+, memory, or dextramer-sorted; not recorded which), taken on the day of the yellow fever booster vaccination. CDR3: CASSQTTHNEQFF. The CDR3 DNA follows: TGTGCCAGCAGCCAGACTACCCACAATGAGCAGTTCTTC.